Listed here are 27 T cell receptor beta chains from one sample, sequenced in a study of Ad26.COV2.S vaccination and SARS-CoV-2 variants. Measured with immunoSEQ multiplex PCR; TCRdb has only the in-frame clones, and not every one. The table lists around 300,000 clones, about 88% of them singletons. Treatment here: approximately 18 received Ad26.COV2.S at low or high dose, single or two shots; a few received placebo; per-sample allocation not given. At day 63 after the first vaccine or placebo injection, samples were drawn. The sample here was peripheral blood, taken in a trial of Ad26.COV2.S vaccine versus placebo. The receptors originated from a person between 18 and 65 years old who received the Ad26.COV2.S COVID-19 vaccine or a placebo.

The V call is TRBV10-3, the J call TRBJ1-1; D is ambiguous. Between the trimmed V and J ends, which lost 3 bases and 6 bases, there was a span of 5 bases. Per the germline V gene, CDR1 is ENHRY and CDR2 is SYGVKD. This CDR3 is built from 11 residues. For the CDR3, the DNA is TGTGCCATCAGTGAAACGGCTGAAGCTTTCTTT. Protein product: CAISETAEAFF.

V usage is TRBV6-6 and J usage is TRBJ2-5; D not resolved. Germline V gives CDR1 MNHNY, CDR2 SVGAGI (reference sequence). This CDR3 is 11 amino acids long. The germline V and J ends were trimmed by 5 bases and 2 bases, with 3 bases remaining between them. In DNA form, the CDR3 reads TGTGCCAGCAGTCAACAAGAGACCCAGTACTTC. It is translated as CASSQQETQYF.

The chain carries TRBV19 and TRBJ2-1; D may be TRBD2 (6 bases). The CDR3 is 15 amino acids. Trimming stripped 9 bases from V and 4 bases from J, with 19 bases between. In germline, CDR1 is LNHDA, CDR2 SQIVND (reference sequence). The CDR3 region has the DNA TGTGCCAGCAGGGAGTGGGGGGAGACATACAATGAGCAGTTCTTC. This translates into CASREWGETYNEQFF.

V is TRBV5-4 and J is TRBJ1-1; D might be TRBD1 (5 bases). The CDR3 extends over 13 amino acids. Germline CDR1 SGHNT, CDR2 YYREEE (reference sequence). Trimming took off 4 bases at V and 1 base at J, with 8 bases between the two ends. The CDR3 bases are TGTGCCAGCAGCGGGAGGGGGAACACTGAAGCTTTCTTT. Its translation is CASSGRGNTEAFF.

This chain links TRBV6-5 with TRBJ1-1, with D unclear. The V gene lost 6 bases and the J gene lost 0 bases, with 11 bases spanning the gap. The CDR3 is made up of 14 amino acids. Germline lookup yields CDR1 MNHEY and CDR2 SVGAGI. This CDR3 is CASRKSHMNTEAFF. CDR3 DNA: TGTGCCAGCAGAAAGTCCCATATGAACACTGAAGCTTTCTTT.

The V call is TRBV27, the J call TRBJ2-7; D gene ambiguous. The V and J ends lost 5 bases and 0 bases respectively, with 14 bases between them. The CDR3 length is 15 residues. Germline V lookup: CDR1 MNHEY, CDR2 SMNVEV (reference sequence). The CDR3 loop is CASSGQVASSYEQYF. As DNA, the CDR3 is TGTGCCAGCAGTGGGCAGGTTGCCAGCTCCTACGAGCAGTACTTC.

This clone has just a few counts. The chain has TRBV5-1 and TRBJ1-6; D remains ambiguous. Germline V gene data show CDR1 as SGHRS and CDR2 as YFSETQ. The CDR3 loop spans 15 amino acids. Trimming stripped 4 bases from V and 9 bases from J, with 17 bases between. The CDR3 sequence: CASSQATSPGSPLHF. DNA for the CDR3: TGCGCCAGCAGCCAAGCTACGAGCCCAGGTTCACCCCTCCACTTT.

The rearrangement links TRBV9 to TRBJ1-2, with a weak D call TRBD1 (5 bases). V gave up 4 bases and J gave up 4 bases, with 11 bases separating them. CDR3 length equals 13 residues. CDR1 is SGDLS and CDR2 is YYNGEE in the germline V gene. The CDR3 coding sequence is TGTGCCAGCAGCCCCGACAGCGGCTATGGCTACACCTTC. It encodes CASSPDSGYGYTF.

CDR3 sequence reads: CSVVKSSYEQYF. The CDR3 DNA follows: TGCAGCGTTGTCAAGAGCTCCTACGAGCAGTACTTC. The chain links TRBV29-1 to TRBJ2-7; D unclear. V dropped 4 bases and J dropped 0 bases, with 7 bases sitting between them. The CDR3 totals 12 residues. The germline V gene has CDR1 SQVTM and CDR2 ANQGSEA.

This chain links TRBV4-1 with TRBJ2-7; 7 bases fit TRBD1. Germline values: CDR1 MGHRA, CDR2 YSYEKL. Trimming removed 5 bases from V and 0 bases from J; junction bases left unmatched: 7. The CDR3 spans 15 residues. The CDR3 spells CASSGFGDSSYEQYF. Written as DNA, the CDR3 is TGCGCCAGCAGCGGTTTCGGGGACAGCTCCTACGAGCAGTACTTC.

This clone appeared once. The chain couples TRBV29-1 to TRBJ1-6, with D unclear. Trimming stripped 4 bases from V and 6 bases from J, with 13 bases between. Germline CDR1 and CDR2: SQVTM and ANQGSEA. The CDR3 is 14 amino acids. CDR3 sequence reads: CSVAEGRSNSPLHF. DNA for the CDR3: TGCAGCGTTGCGGAAGGACGTAGTAATTCACCCCTCCACTTT.

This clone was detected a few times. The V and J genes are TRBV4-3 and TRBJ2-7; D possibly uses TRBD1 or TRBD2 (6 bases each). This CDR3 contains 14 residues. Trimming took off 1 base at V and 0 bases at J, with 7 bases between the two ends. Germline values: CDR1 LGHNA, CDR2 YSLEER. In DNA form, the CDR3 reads TGCGCCAGCAGCCAAGGGGGGGCCTCCTACGAGCAGTACTTC. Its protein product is CASSQGGASYEQYF.

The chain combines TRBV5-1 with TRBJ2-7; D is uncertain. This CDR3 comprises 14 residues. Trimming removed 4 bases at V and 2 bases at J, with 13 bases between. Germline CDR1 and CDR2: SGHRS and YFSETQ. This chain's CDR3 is CASSPGAAAYEQYF. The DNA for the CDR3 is TGCGCCAGCAGCCCCGGAGCCGCGGCCTACGAGCAGTACTTC.

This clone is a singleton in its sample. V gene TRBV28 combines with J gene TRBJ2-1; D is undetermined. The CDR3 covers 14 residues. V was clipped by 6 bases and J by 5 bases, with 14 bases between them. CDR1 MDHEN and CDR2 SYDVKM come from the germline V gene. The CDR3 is CASSLPAFHNEQFF. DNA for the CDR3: TGTGCCAGCAGCCTCCCCGCATTCCACAATGAGCAGTTCTTC. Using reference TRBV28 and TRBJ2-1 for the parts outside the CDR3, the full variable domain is DVKVTQSSRYLVKRTGEKVFLECVQDMDHENMFWYRQDPGLGLRLIYFSYDVKMKEKGDIPEGYSVSREKKERFSLILESASTNQTSMYLCASSLPAFHNEQFFGPGTRLTVL.

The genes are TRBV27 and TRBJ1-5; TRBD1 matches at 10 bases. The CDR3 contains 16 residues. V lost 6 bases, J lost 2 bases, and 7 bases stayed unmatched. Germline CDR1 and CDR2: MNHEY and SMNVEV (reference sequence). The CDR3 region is CASRTGGAGGNQPQHF. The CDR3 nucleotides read TGTGCCAGCAGGACAGGGGGCGCCGGGGGCAATCAGCCCCAGCATTTT.

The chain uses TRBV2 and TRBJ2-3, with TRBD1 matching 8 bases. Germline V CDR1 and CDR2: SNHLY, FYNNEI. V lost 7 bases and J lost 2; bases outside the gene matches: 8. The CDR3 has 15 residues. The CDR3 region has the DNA TGTGCCAGCACGGGGGACAGGTACAACACAGATACGCAGTATTTT. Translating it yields CASTGDRYNTDTQYF.

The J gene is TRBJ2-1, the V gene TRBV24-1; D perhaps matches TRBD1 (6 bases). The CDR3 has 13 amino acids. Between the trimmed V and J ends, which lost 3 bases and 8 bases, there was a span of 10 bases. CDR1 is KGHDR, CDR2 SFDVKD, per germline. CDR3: CATSDGTYDEQFF. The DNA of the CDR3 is TGTGCCACCAGTGATGGGACATACGATGAGCAGTTCTTC.

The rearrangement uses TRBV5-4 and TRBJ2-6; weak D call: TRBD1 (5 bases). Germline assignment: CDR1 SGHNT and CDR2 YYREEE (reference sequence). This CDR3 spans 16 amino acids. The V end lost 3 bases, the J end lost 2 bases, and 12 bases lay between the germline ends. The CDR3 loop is CASSSTDSPGANVLTF. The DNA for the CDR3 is TGTGCCAGCAGCTCAACAGACAGTCCTGGGGCCAACGTCCTGACTTTC.

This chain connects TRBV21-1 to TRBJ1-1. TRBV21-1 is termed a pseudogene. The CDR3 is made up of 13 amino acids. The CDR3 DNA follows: TGTGCCAGCAGCGGGGATATTAACACTGAAGCTTTCTTT. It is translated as CASSGDINTEAFF.

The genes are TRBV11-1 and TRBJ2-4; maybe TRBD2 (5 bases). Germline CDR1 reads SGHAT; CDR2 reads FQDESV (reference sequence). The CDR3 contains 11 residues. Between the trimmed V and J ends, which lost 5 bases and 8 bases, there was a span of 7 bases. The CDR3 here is CASSAGDIQYF. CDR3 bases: TGTGCCAGCAGCGCGGGCGACATTCAGTACTTC.

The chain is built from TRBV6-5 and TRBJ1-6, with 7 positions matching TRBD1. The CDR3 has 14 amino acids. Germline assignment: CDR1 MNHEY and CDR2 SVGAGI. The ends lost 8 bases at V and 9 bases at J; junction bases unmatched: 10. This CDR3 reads CASFQGQEGSPLHF. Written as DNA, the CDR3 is TGTGCCAGCTTCCAAGGACAGGAAGGTTCACCCCTCCACTTT.

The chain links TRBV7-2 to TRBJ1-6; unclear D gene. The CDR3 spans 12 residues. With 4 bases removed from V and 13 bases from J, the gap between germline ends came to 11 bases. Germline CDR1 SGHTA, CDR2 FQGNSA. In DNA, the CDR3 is TGTGCCAGCAGCTCCCCAACTGGGCCCCTCCACTTT. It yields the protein CASSSPTGPLHF.

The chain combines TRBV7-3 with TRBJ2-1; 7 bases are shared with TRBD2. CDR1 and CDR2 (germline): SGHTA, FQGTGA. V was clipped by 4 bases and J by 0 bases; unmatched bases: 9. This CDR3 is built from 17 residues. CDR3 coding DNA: TGTGCCAGCAGCTCCAGCGGGGCAAGAAGCTCCTACAATGAGCAGTTCTTC. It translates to CASSSSGARSSYNEQFF.

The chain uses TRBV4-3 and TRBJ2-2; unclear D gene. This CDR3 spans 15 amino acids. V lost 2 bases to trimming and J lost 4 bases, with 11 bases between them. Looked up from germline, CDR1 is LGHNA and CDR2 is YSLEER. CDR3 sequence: CASSQSKPGTGELFF. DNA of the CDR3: TGCGCCAGCAGCCAATCCAAACCGGGCACCGGGGAGCTGTTTTTT.

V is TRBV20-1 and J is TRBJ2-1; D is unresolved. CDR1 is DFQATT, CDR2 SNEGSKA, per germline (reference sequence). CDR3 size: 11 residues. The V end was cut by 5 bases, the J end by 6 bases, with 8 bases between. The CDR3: CSARKTNEQFF. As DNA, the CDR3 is TGCAGTGCTCGGAAAACCAATGAGCAGTTCTTC.

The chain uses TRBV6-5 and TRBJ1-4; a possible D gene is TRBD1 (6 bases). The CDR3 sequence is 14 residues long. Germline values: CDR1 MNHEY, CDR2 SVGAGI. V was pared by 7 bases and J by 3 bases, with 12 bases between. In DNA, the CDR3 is TGTGCCAGCAAGGGGGGGCTGGCTAATGAAAAACTGTTTTTT. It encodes CASKGGLANEKLFF.

DNA for the CDR3: TGTGCCAGCAGTTACTATAGGGGGCGCGAGCAGTACTTC. As protein: CASSYYRGREQYF. This chain links TRBV6-5 with TRBJ2-7, with 7 bases aligning to TRBD1. With V trimmed by 1 base and J by 6 bases, 3 bases remained unmatched. Germline V gene data show CDR1 as MNHEY and CDR2 as SVGAGI. The CDR3 sequence is 13 residues long.